This entry is about one T cell receptor beta chain. There is no known antigen for this receptor. One base away there is no much larger clone; base qualities are not given. These data belong to a study of technical replicates of blood from several donors (dated by TCRdb to the late 2010s). The CDR3 starts with the cysteine, ends with the phenylalanine, and has 15 residues. Only the CDR3 DNA is retained, 45 bases long and in frame from the first base. The CDR1 and CDR2 encoded by the germline V gene are ENHRY and SYGVKD. For this chain, trimming is 1 base at the V end and 6 bases at the J end, and the number of junction bases without a gene match is 2. The protocol used for the library was the immunoSEQ multiplex PCR assay. TCRdb re-hosts the immuneACCESS table, in-frame sequences only. Its copies lack some clones; in the studies checked, an unresolved V gene accounts for under half of them, and the cause for the rest is not known. Here the sample has about 88,000 clones; over 90% occur a single time. Over 0.2% of the sample is in the top ten clones.

The TCR originated in a human donor in good health. The V and J genes are TRBV10-3 and TRBJ2-1; 11 nucleotides in the junction match TRBD2. Material: T cells isolated from PBMCs. The CDR3 has the sequence CAISEYSGGANEQFF. The base sequence is TGTGCCATCAGTGAGTATAGCGGGGGGGCCAATGAGCAGTTCTTC.